This entry concerns a single T cell receptor (beta chain). The antigen remains unidentified. The germline V gene encodes CDR1 SGHNT and CDR2 YYREEE (reference sequence). The CDR3 runs 15 residues. The V end was cut by 3 bases, the J end by 0 bases, with 9 bases between. Original data processing: Filtering differed because ImmunoSEQ produced junction-only sequences that carried no quality scores. Sequenced by immunoSEQ multiplex PCR; TCRdb stores in-frame clones only, minus some. The DNA was the basis for D and trimming; V, J and clone size are from that table. The sample includes more than 1 million clones, about 80% of them seen just once. These data are taken from a study of shared clonotypes between healthy human individuals. Findings of the study overall: Shared across four donors were about 4.8% of the naive CD4 clonotypes. The study generally estimated greater richness for naive than memory subsets.

The chain has TRBV5-4 and TRBJ2-2; no clear D gene. Specimen: memory CD4+ T cells from PBMCs. Subset: CD45RA-negative fraction. This receptor was identified in a man younger than 35 in good health. Some clones in this sample may be carry-over from other donors' samples. The CDR3 coding sequence is TGTGCCAGCAGCTCGCCGGGCGCGAACACCGGGGAGCTGTTTTTT. It yields the protein CASSSPGANTGELFF.